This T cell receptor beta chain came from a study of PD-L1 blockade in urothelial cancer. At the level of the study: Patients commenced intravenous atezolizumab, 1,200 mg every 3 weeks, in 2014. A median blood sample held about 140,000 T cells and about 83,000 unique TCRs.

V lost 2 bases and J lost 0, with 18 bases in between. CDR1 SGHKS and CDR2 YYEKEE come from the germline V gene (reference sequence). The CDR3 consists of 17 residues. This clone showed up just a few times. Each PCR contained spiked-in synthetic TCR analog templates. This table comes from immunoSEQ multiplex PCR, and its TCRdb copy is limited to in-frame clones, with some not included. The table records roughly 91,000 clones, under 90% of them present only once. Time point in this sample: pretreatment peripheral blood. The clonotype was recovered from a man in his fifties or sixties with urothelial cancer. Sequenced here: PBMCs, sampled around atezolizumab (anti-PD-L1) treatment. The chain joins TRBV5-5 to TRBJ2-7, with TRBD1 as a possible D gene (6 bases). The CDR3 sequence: CASSFRDMQRSSYEQYF. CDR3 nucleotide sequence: TGTGCCAGCAGCTTCAGGGACATGCAGAGGAGCTCCTACGAGCAGTACTTC. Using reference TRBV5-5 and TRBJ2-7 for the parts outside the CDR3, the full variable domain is DAGVTQSPTHLIKTRGQQVTLRCSPISGHKSVSWYQQVLGQGPQFIFQYYEKEERGRGNFPDRFSARQFPNYSSELNVNALLLGDSALYLCASSFRDMQRSSYEQYFGPGTRLTVT.